The next 9 T cell receptor beta chains were all read from a single sample in a study of T cell changes during pregnancy in multiple sclerosis. The assay was immunoSEQ multiplex PCR, and TCRdb's table has in-frame clones only and misses some. This sample carries fewer than 45,000 clones, 88% of them seen once, and the ten largest clones take about 7%. Sample: CD8+ T cells from peripheral blood mononuclear cells, taken in the third trimester of pregnancy. These receptor sequences come from a female donor with multiple sclerosis, enrolled in a pregnancy study.

The chain combines TRBV5-5 with TRBJ2-3, with 8 bases fitting TRBD2. This CDR3 is built from 16 residues. Per germline, CDR1 SGHKS and CDR2 YYEKEE (reference sequence). After removal of 1 base from V and 4 bases from J, the junction contained 8 bases not matched to a gene. CDR3 nucleotide sequence: TGTGCCAGCAGCTTGAAGCCCGGGACTAGTTCAGATACGCAGTATTTT. Its translation: CASSLKPGTSSDTQYF.

The CDR3 nucleotides are TGCAGCGTTGTCGGGTACACCGGGGAGCTGTTTTTT. It is translated as CSVVGYTGELFF. The J gene is TRBJ2-2, the V gene TRBV29-1; D is uncertain. Germline CDR1 is SQVTM and CDR2 is ANQGSEA. The length of the CDR3 is 12 residues. The ends were cut back, 4 bases at V and 3 bases at J, with 6 bases in the middle.

This clone appeared a single time. J is TRBJ1-5 and V is TRBV11-2; D is perhaps TRBD1 (5 bases). The V end lost 1 base, the J end lost 5 bases, and 15 bases lay between the germline ends. The CDR3 length is 16 residues. The germline gives CDR1 SGHAT, CDR2 FQNNGV. CDR3 in amino acids: CASSLAGGPWDQPQHF. In nucleotides, the CDR3 is TGTGCCAGCAGCTTAGCGGGGGGTCCTTGGGATCAGCCCCAGCATTTT.

J is TRBJ1-1 and V is TRBV13, with D perhaps TRBD1 (6 bases). The CDR3 is 14 amino acids. Between the trimmed V and J ends, which lost 5 bases and 1 base, there was a span of 11 bases. Germline lookup yields CDR1 PRHDT and CDR2 FYEKMQ (reference sequence). The CDR3, as DNA: TGTGCCAGCAGCCCCGGACAGTCGAACACTGAAGCTTTCTTT. Amino acids: CASSPGQSNTEAFF.

This rearrangement joins TRBV6-1 to TRBJ2-6; D not certain. The V end lost 1 base, the J end lost 0 bases, and 4 bases lay between the germline ends. Germline-derived CDR1 and CDR2 are MNHNS and SASEGT. The CDR3 has 15 residues. The CDR3 sequence is CASSEGSSGANVLTF. DNA of the CDR3: TGTGCCAGCAGTGAAGGGAGCTCTGGGGCCAACGTCCTGACTTTC.

The V call is TRBV5-4, the J call TRBJ2-1, with 7 bases lining up with TRBD2. Germline V lookup: CDR1 SGHNT, CDR2 YYREEE (reference sequence). The CDR3 covers 12 residues. Trimming cost V 0 bases and J 9 bases; bases outside gene matches: 0. As DNA, the CDR3 is TGTGCCAGCAGCTTGGGGGGGGGTGAGCAGTTCTTC. Protein sequence: CASSLGGGEQFF.

This chain uses TRBV4-1 with TRBJ1-1, with 9 positions matching TRBD1. V shed 0 bases and J 0 bases; nucleotides not matched to a gene: 5. This CDR3 region has 17 residues. Germline assignment: CDR1 MGHRA and CDR2 YSYEKL. CDR3 coding DNA: TGCGCCAGCAGCCAAGATAATTGGACAGGGGTGAACACTGAAGCTTTCTTT. Its translation: CASSQDNWTGVNTEAFF.

J is TRBJ2-3 and V is TRBV7-6; TRBD1 agrees at 8 bases. V lost 1 base to trimming and J lost 2 bases; unmatched junction nucleotides: 2. Per the germline V gene, CDR1 is SGHVS and CDR2 is FNYEAQ. This CDR3 region has 15 residues. CDR3 sequence: CASSLGTGTTDTQYF. The CDR3 DNA follows: TGTGCCAGCAGCTTAGGGACAGGGACCACAGATACGCAGTATTTT.

The chain is built from TRBV9 and TRBJ2-1, with D hard to call. Germline V gene lookup returns CDR1 SGDLS and CDR2 YYNGEE. Trimming took off 0 bases at V and 5 bases at J, with 9 bases between the two ends. The CDR3 runs to 14 residues. In DNA form, the CDR3 reads TGTGCCAGCAGCGTAGGAAACCCAGACAATGAGCAGTTCTTC. It codes for CASSVGNPDNEQFF.